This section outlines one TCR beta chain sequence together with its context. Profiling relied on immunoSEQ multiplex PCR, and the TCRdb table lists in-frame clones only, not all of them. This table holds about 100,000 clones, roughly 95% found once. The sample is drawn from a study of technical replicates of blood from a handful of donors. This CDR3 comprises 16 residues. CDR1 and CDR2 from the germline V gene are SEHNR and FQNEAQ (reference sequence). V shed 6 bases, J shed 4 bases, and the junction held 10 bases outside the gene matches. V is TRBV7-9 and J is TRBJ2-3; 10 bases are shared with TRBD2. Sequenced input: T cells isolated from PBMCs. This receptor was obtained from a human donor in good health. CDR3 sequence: CASSYRLAGESDTQYF. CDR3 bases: TGTGCCAGCAGTTATCGTCTAGCGGGAGAGTCAGATACGCAGTATTTT.